Listed below are T cell receptor beta chains from one sample, sequenced in a study of beta chain features in type 1 diabetes. Profiled with immunoSEQ multiplex PCR; TCRdb holds only in-frame clones, not every one. The sample lists under 300,000 clones, about 8.5% occurring once. Input material: central memory CD4+ T cells from blood. The receptors originated from a woman between 18 and 29 years old in good health. Both conserved end residues are part of each CDR3. D genes are given only for firm matches. Expanded clones get a size class; other rows say once, few or many, or leave the size out.

>12|TRBV2|few|TRBD1|TRBJ2-5
CASTDRGETQYF
TGTGCCAGCACGGACAGGGGTGAGACCCAGTACTTC
>13|TRBV6-5|NA|NA|TRBJ2-3
CASIPKGTDTQYF
TGTGCCAGCATCCCCAAGGGGACAGATACGCAGTATTTT
>20|TRBV19|NA|TRBD2|TRBJ2-1
CASTLSGTSRSGSSYNEQFF
TGTGCCAGTACCCTTTCCGGGACTAGTAGGTCGGGGAGCTCCTACAATGAGCAGTTCTTC
>14|TRBV7-8|NA|TRBD1|TRBJ1-2
CASSLEGQAGGYTF
TGTGCCAGCAGCTTAGAGGGACAGGCAGGGGGCTACACCTTC
>11|TRBV7-9|many|NA|TRBJ2-1
CASSKRDEQFF
TGTGCCAGCAGCAAGAGGGATGAGCAGTTCTTC
>14|TRBV7-3|NA|TRBD2|TRBJ2-3
CASSLTGGPDTQYF
TGTGCCAGCAGCTTAACGGGAGGGCCAGATACGCAGTATTTT
>13|TRBV7-2|many|NA|TRBJ1-5
CASSLEGYQPQHF
TGTGCCAGCAGCTTAGAGGGTTATCAGCCCCAGCATTTT
>15|TRBV7-3|NA|TRBD2|TRBJ2-2
CASSSSGTPAGELFF
TGTGCCAGCAGCTCCAGCGGGACCCCGGCCGGGGAGCTGTTTTTT
>14|TRBV11-2|NA|NA|TRBJ2-3
CASRDTTSTDTQYF
TGTGCCAGCCGGGACACCACTAGCACAGATACGCAGTATTTT
>14|TRBV5-4|many|NA|TRBJ2-3
CASSLVAISDTQYF
TGTGCCAGCAGCTTGGTTGCTATCTCAGATACGCAGTATTTT
>14|TRBV27|NA|NA|TRBJ2-1
CASSLTGTYNEQFF
TGTGCCAGCAGTTTGACAGGGACTTACAATGAGCAGTTCTTC
>13|TRBV27|few|NA|TRBJ1-2
CASSLNRDYGYTF
TGTGCCAGCAGTTTAAACAGAGACTATGGCTACACCTTC
>14|TRBV7-8|NA|NA|TRBJ2-7
CASSLLGNSYEQYF
TGTGCCAGCAGCTTATTAGGGAATTCCTACGAGCAGTACTTC
>14|TRBV7-9|few|NA|TRBJ2-5
CASSFRVGQETQYF
TGTGCCAGCAGCTTTCGCGTCGGACAAGAGACCCAGTACTTC
>16|TRBV18|NA|TRBD1|TRBJ1-1
CASPRTGEMLNTEAFF
TGTGCCTCACCCAGGACAGGGGAAATGCTGAACACTGAAGCTTTCTTT
>13|TRBV28|NA|NA|TRBJ2-2
CASRQWEAGELFF
TGTGCCAGCAGGCAATGGGAAGCCGGGGAGCTGTTTTTT
>14|TRBV6-5|many|NA|TRBJ2-7
CASSYGPSGYEQYF
TGTGCCAGCAGTTACGGCCCCTCCGGCTACGAGCAGTACTTC
>14|TRBV5-1|few|NA|TRBJ1-5
CASSLAGGDQPQHF
TGCGCCAGCAGCTTGGCCGGGGGAGATCAGCCCCAGCATTTT
>15|TRBV15|few|NA|TRBJ2-5
CATSRDWSGVETQYF
TGTGCCACCAGCAGAGATTGGTCGGGGGTGGAGACCCAGTACTTC
>15|TRBV21-1|NA|NA|TRBJ1-2
CASDQGGVEGNGYTF
TGTGCCAGTGACCAGGGAGGGGTTGAAGGGAATGGCTACACCTTC
>17|TRBV5-4|few|TRBD2|TRBJ2-3
CASSSKASGGTTDTQYF
TGTGCCAGCAGCAGCAAGGCTAGCGGGGGCACGACAGATACGCAGTATTTT
>15|TRBV15|few|NA|TRBJ2-6
CATSRDGSGANVLTF
TGTGCCACCAGCAGAGACGGCTCTGGGGCCAACGTCCTGACTTTC
>15|TRBV5-4|few|NA|TRBJ2-5
CASSPSGATGETQYF
TGTGCCAGCAGCCCCTCCGGGGCGACCGGGGAGACCCAGTACTTC
>15|TRBV18|many|TRBD1|TRBJ2-1
CASSPGTGVGDEQFF
TGTGCCAGCTCACCCGGGACAGGGGTTGGCGATGAGCAGTTCTTC
>15|TRBV9|NA|NA|TRBJ2-2
CASSVGGSNTGELFF
TGTGCCAGCAGCGTCGGGGGATCGAACACCGGGGAGCTGTTTTTT
>16|TRBV6-5|few|NA|TRBJ2-2
CASSYRRRTNTGELFF
TGTGCCAGCAGTTACCGTCGGAGGACGAACACCGGGGAGCTGTTTTTT
>15|TRBV7-2|few|TRBD1|TRBJ1-1
CASGPQGTGGTEAFF
TGTGCCAGCGGCCCACAGGGGACAGGGGGCACTGAAGCTTTCTTT
>13|TRBV2|few|NA|TRBJ1-1
CASRGERDTEAFF
TGTGCCAGCAGGGGTGAGCGCGACACTGAAGCTTTCTTT
>11|TRBV7-9|many|NA|TRBJ2-3
CASSQQDTQYF
TGTGCCAGCAGCCAACAAGATACGCAGTATTTT
>14|TRBV14|many|TRBD1|TRBJ1-4
CASSRGGRVEKLFF
TGTGCCAGCAGCCGAGGGGGCAGAGTTGAAAAACTGTTTTTT
>15|TRBV7-2|NA|NA|TRBJ2-1
CASSQSEGSYNEQFF
TGTGCCAGCAGCCAATCTGAGGGCTCCTACAATGAGCAGTTCTTC